This record looks at one TCR beta chain sequence and its context. Germline CDR1 reads SGHTS; CDR2 reads YDEGEE. V dropped 1 base and J dropped 5; count of bases not matched to a gene: 6. The CDR3 spans 16 residues. These data come from a study of cytomegalovirus exposure and HLA in healthy donors. The assay was immunoSEQ multiplex PCR, and TCRdb's table has in-frame clones only and misses some. The sample contains tens of thousands of clones, 80% to 90% of which appear only once. The chain recombines TRBV5-8 with TRBJ2-2; 9 positions match TRBD2. This TCR derives from a woman aged 18-29 years in good health and CMV-seropositive. Specimen: PBMCs. The CDR3 DNA reads TGTGCCAGCAGCTTGCTCCCTAGCGGGGCTACCGGGGAGCTGTTTTTT. Translation gives CASSLLPSGATGELFF.